A single sample gave rise to the 4 T cell receptor beta chains below, sequenced in a study of OX40 agonist ivuxolimab in advanced cancers. Repertoires were generated with immunoSEQ multiplex PCR, while TCRdb's copy carries only in-frame clones and drops some. The table shows 65,000 to 100,000 clones, with about 85% occurring only once. The sequencing here drew on CD4+ or CD8+ T cells sorted from blood, taken in a trial of the OX40 agonist ivuxolimab. The origin of the receptors is an adult with an advanced solid tumor such as melanoma, head and neck, liver or kidney cancer.

This clone was observed a handful of times. The rearrangement joins TRBV21-1 to TRBJ2-3; the table's D gene call, TRBD2, was not cross checked with the DNA. TRBV21-1 is a documented pseudogene. The CDR3 has 15 amino acids. Written as DNA, the CDR3 is TGTGCCAGCAGCAAAGAACGGACTTTCACAGATACGCAGTATTTT. Residues: CASSKERTFTDTQYF.

The CDR3: CASSLAFGSGDEQFF. CDR3 bases: TGCGCCAGCAGCTTGGCCTTCGGCTCAGGGGATGAGCAGTTCTTC. The V and J genes are TRBV5-1 and TRBJ2-1; weak D call: TRBD1 (6 bases). Germline V gene data show CDR1 as SGHRS and CDR2 as YFSETQ. The CDR3 extends over 15 amino acids. Trimming stripped 0 bases from V and 8 bases from J, with 15 bases between.

This chain links TRBV2 with TRBJ1-2, with no clear D. Trimming cost V 7 bases and J 0 bases, with 9 bases left between them. Per the germline V gene, CDR1 is SNHLY and CDR2 is FYNNEI. The CDR3 runs to 13 residues. CDR3 nucleotides: TGTGCCAGCATAGAAGGAGCTAACTATGGCTACACCTTC. Translated: CASIEGANYGYTF.

This clone was counted once. This chain connects TRBV10-3 to TRBJ2-1; TRBD2 agrees at 11 bases. The CDR3 has 16 residues. With V trimmed by 3 bases and J by 2 bases, 3 bases remained unmatched. Germline V gene lookup returns CDR1 ENHRY and CDR2 SYGVKD. Written as DNA, the CDR3 is TGTGCCATCAGTGACTTAGCGGGAGGGACCTACAATGAGCAGTTCTTC. Protein sequence: CAISDLAGGTYNEQFF.